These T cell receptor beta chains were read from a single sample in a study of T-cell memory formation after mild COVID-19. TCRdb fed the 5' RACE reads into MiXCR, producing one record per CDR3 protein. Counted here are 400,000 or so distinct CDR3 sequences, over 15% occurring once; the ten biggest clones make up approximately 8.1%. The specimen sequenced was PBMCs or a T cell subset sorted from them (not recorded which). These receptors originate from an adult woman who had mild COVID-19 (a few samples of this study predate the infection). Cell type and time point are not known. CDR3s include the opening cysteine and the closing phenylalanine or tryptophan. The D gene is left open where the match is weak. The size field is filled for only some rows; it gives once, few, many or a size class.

TGCAGTGCTAGAGAATTAGCGGGAGTATCATCCGAGCAGTACTTC	CSARELAGVSSEQYF	TRBJ2-7	-	TRBV20-1	TRBD2	15
TGTGCCAGCAGCCCGAGCGGGGGCTCAAGCACAGATACGCAGTATTTT	CASSPSGGSSTDTQYF	TRBJ2-3	-	TRBV7-6	TRBD2	16
TGTGCCACCAGCAGAGGCGGGGGACAGATCATTCATGGCTACACCTTC	CATSRGGGQIIHGYTF	TRBJ1-2	few	TRBV15	TRBD1	16
TGTGCCAGCAGCTTAGGGGCTGGAGCTTTCTTT	CASSLGAGAFF	TRBJ1-1	-	TRBV7-9	-	11
TGCGCCAGCAGCCCCCGAACCAACAATGAGCAGTTCTTC	CASSPRTNNEQFF	TRBJ2-1	few	TRBV4-1	-	13
TGTGCCAGCAGCCAAGCGGCACTGGACTACAAGACCCAGTACTTC	CASSQAALDYKTQYF	TRBJ2-5	-	TRBV3-1	-	15
TGTGCCAGCAGCCTCACGTTAGCGGGAGGCGGGAAAGATACGCAGTATTTT	CASSLTLAGGGKDTQYF	TRBJ2-3	few	TRBV7-2	TRBD2	17
TGTGCCAGCAGCTTAGCAACAGGTACCAGCACAGATACGCAGTATTTT	CASSLATGTSTDTQYF	TRBJ2-3	-	TRBV7-9	-	16
TGCGCCAGCAGCCAGAAGACAGGGGTCACTGAAGTTTTCTTT	CASSQKTGVTEVFF	TRBJ1-1	few	TRBV4-1	TRBD1	14
TGTGCCACCAGTACCCTAGCGGGGGGCACAGATACGCAGTATTTT	CATSTLAGGTDTQYF	TRBJ2-3	-	TRBV24-1	TRBD2	15
TGTGCCTATGGTGGGGAAAAACTGTTTTTT	CAYGGEKLFF	TRBJ1-4	few	TRBV7-9	-	10